In its sample, the clone carrying this T cell receptor (beta chain) was seen many times. The record originates from a study of Graves' ophthalmopathy and Graves' hyperthyroidism. Trimming removed 5 bases from V and 5 bases from J; junction bases left unmatched: 5. Germline V lookup: CDR1 KGHDR, CDR2 SFDVKD. CDR3 length: 15 amino acids. Amplified TCR beta CDR3 regions were obtained using RNA transcripts as template. HTBI primers were used in a first-round RT-PCR, which preceded a second-round multiplex PCR. TCRdb ran MiXCR on the multiplex PCR reads and lists one entry per CDR3 protein. In the table there are fewer than 600,000 distinct CDR3 sequences, under 15% of which are singletons. Moderate-to-severe activity, with CAS ≥3, NOSPECS ≥4 and duration under 3 months, characterized the donors with ophthalmopathy. Other autoimmune diseases, uncontrolled infections, pregnancy or lactation ruled patients out of participation.

The chain has TRBV24-1 and TRBJ2-2; 9 bases agree with TRBD1. Sequencing used blood. The sequence derives from a woman in her 30s with Graves' ophthalmopathy. CDR3 coding DNA: TGTGCCACCAGTGTGGGACAGGGCAGGACCGGGGAGCTGTTTTTT. Its protein is CATSVGQGRTGELFF.